The clone carrying this T cell receptor (beta chain) was recorded only once. Its antigen is currently unknown. The sample is drawn from a study of CD8+ T cells in alopecia areata. V gave up 8 bases and J gave up 5 bases, with 9 bases separating them. Germline CDR1 MNHEY, CDR2 SMNVEV (reference sequence). This CDR3 has 11 amino acids. General study findings and limits: Greater clonality was observed in lesional scalp samples, especially alopecia totalis/universalis, versus normal scalp. Sequences from scalp samples also cover resident alphabeta T cells of normal skin.

Lesional scalp tissue (obtained by punch biopsy) and peripheral blood were collected from alopecia areata patients. From PBMCs, CD4+ and CD8+ T cells were sorted. Sequencing used cDNA as its template, made by extracting RNA and reverse transcribing it. Produced via immunoSEQ multiplex PCR; TCRdb's table is partial and in-frame only. The sample gives fewer than 90,000 clones, about 51% of which show up once; 5.5% to 6% is in the top ten. Sequencing input: NKG2D-high CD8+ T cells sorted from blood. This chain joins TRBV27 and TRBJ2-5; a weak D match, TRBD2 (6 bases). The receptor was isolated from a human donor with alopecia areata. The CDR3: CASRGGETQYF. Here the CDR3 DNA reads TGTGCCAGCCGTGGGGGGGAGACCCAGTACTTC.